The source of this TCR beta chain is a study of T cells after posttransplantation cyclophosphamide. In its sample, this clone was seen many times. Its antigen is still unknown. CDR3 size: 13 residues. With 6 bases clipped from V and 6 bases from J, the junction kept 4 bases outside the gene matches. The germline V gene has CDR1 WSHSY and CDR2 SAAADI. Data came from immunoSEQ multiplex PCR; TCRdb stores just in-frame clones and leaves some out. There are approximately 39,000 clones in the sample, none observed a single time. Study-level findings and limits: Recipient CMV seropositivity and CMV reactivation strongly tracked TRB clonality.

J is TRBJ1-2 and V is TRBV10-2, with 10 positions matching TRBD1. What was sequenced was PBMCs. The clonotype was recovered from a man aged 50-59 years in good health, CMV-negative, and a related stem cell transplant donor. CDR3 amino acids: CASRVDRGNGYTF. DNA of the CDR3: TGCGCCAGCAGGGTGGACAGGGGGAATGGCTACACCTTC.